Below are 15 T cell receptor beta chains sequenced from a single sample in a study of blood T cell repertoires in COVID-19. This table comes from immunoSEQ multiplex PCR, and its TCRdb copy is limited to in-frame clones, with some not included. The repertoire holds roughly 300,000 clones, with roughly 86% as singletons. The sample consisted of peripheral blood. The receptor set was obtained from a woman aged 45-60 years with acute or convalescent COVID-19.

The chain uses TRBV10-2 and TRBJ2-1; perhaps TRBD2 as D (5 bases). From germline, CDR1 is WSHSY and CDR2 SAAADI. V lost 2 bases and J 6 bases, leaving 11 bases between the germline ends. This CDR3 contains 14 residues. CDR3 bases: TGCGCCAGCAGTGAGACGTTAGCGCGCAATGAGCAGTTCTTC. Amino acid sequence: CASSETLARNEQFF.

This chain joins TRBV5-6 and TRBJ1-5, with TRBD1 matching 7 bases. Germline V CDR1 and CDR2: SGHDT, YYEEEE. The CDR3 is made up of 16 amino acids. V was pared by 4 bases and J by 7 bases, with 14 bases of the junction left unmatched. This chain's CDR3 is CASSVATGAAEQPQHF. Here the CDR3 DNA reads TGTGCCAGCAGCGTCGCCACAGGGGCGGCCGAGCAGCCCCAGCATTTT.

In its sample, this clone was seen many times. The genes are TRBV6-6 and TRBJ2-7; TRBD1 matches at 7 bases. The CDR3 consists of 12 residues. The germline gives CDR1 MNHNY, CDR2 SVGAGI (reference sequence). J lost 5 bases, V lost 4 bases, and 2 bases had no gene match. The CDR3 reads CASSSTGNEQYF. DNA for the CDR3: TGTGCCAGCAGTTCGACAGGGAACGAGCAGTACTTC.

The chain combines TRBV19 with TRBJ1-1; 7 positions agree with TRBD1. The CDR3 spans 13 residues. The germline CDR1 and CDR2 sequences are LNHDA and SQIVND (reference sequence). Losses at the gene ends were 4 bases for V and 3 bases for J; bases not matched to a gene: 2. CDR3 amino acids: CASSTQGDTEAFF. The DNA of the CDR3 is TGTGCCAGTAGTACTCAGGGGGACACTGAAGCTTTCTTT.

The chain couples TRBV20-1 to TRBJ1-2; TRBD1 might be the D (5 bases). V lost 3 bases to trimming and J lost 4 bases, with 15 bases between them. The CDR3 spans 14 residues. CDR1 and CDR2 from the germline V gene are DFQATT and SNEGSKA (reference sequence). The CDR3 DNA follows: TGCAGTGCTAGTACCCCGGGGGGTCTCTATGGCTACACCTTC. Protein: CSASTPGGLYGYTF.

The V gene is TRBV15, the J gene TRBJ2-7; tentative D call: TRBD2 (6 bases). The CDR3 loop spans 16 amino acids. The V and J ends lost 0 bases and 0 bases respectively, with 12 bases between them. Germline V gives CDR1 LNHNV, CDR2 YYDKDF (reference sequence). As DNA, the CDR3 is TGTGCCACCAGCAGAGATCGGAGGGTGCACTCCTACGAGCAGTACTTC. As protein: CATSRDRRVHSYEQYF.

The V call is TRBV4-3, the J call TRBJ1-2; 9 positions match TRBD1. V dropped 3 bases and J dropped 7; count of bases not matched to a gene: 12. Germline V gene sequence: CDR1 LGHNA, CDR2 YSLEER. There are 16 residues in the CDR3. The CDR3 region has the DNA TGCGCCAGCAGCCAGACCCCGGGACAGGGCGCGCTTGGCTACACCTTC. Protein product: CASSQTPGQGALGYTF.

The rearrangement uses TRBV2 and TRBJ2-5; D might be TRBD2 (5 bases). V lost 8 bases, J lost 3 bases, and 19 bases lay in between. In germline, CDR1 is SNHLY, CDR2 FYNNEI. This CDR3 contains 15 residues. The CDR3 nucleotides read TGTGCCAGCCGCGAATCGCGGGCGGGTGAAGAGACCCAGTACTTC. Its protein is CASRESRAGEETQYF.

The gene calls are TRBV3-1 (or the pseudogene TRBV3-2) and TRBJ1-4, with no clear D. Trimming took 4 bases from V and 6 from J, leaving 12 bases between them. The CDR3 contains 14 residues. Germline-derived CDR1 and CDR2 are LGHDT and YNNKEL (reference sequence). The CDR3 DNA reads TGTGCCAGCAGCCGGCCTCTCCTCTATGAAAAACTGTTTTTT. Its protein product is CASSRPLLYEKLFF.

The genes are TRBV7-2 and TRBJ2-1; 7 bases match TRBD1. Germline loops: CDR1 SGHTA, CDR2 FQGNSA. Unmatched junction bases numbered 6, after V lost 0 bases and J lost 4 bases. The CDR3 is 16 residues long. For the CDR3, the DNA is TGTGCCAGCAGCTTAGCTGCCCCACAGGGGTACAATGAGCAGTTCTTC. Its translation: CASSLAAPQGYNEQFF.

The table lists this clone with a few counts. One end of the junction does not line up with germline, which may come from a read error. Written as DNA, the CDR3 is TGTGCTAGCAGCTTACAGGTCCCTGGGGGGGAGCTGTTTTTT. Protein: CASSLQVPGGELFF. V gene TRBV7-7 combines with J gene TRBJ2-2, with a weak D call TRBD1 (5 bases). Per germline, CDR1 SSHAT and CDR2 FNYEAQ (reference sequence). The CDR3 sequence is 14 residues long.

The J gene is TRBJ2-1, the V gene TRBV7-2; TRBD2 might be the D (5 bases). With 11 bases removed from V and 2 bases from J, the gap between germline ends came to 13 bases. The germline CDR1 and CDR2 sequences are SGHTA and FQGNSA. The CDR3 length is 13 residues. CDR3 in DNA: TGTGCCCAAGGAGGAGGTGCCTACAATGAGCAGTTCTTC. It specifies CAQGGGAYNEQFF.

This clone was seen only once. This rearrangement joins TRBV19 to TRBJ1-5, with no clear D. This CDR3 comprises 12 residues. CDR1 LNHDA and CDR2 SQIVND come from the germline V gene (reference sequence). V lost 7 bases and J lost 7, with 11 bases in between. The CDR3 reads CASKRVGQPQHF. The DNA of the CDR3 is TGTGCCAGTAAGCGGGTGGGGCAGCCCCAGCATTTT.

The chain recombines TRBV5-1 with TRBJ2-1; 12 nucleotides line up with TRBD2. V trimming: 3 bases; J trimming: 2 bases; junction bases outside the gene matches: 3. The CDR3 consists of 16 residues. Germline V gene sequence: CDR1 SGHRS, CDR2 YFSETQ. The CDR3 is CASSSPSGRAYNEQFF. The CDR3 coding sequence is TGCGCCAGCAGCTCCCCTAGCGGGAGGGCCTACAATGAGCAGTTCTTC.

As DNA, the CDR3 is TGTGCCAGCAGTTTATGGATCGGGGGAACTAGCAATCAGCCCCAGCATTTT. Protein: CASSLWIGGTSNQPQHF. This chain links TRBV28 with TRBJ1-5; D is possibly TRBD1 (5 bases). Per germline, CDR1 MDHEN and CDR2 SYDVKM. V was clipped by 0 bases and J by 0 bases, with 12 bases between them. The length of the CDR3 is 17 residues.